Here is one TCR beta chain with its context. This specimen belongs to a study of patients and donors after allogeneic stem cell transplantation. TCRdb processed the RT-PCR reads anew with MiXCR; each CDR3 protein has one entry. The sample yields 10,000 to 13,000 distinct CDR3 sequences, approximately 22% seen once. The sequence was obtained from a human donor who was either an allogeneic HSCT recipient or a stem cell or donor lymphocyte infusion donor (not recorded which). It is not recorded whose cells these are; they may come from a transplant donor. Sequences were obtained from blood, either unsorted or a sorted T cell fraction (not recorded which).

The CDR3 sequence: CSASKDRAGNTIYF. The CDR3 region has the DNA TGCAGTGCTAGTAAGGACAGGGCTGGAAACACCATATATTTT. V and J are TRBV20-1 and TRBJ1-3; 8 bases are shared with TRBD1. Looked up from germline, CDR1 is DFQATT and CDR2 is SNEGSKA (reference sequence). The length of the CDR3 is 14 residues. V lost 3 bases and J lost 2; bases outside the gene matches: 3.